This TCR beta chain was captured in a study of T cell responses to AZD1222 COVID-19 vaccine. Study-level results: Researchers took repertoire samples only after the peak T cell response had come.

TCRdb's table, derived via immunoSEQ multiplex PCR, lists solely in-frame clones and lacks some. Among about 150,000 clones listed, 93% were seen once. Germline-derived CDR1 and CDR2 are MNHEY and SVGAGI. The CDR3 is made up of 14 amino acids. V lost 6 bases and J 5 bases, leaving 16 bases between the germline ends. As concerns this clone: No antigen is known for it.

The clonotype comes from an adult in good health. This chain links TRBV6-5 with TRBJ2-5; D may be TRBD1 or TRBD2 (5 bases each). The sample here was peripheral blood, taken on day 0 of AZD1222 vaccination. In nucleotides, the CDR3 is TGTGCCAGCAGGACACTAGGGGTTCGCGAGACCCAGTACTTC. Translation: CASRTLGVRETQYF.